Shown below are 32 T cell receptor beta chains from a single sample sequenced in a study of CXCR3-negative and CXCR3-positive naive CD8 T cells (dated by TCRdb to the late 2010s). These reads were obtained on a NextSeq 550. The Human TCR Profiling Kit (MiLaboratory) was used to make UMI-labeled 5' RACE TRB cDNA libraries. TCRdb reprocessed the reads and lists each CDR3 protein sequence as a single entry, with no DNA. The sample's own table lists approximately 20,000 distinct CDR3 sequences. The top ten constitute roughly 20% of the sample. Specimen: memory CD8+ T cells from blood. In the paper's terms, the cell subset or site label means: conventional CD8+ memory T cells (TMEM), sorted as controls. All receptors derive from a human donor in good health. Some clones in this sample may be carry-over from other donors' samples.

The V call is TRBV5-1, the J call TRBJ2-2; the TCRdb call, TRBD1, lacks DNA for checking. The CDR3 length is 16 residues. The germline V gene encodes CDR1 SGHRS and CDR2 YFSETQ. CDR3 loop: CASSQLTDANTGELFF.

CDR3 amino acids: CASSSGIYEQYF. The V and J genes are TRBV7-2 and TRBJ2-7. Germline V CDR1 and CDR2: SGHTA, FQGNSA. The CDR3 is made up of 12 amino acids.

This chain joins TRBV18 and TRBJ2-4. Per the germline V gene, CDR1 is KGHSH and CDR2 is LQKENI. The CDR3 is 16 residues long. The CDR3 sequence is CASSPMDEVAKNIQYF.

CDR3 residues: CASSLIPEMNTEAFF. The gene calls are TRBV7-9 and TRBJ1-1. CDR1 and CDR2 from the germline V gene are SEHNR and FQNEAQ (reference sequence). The CDR3 extends over 15 amino acids.

V is TRBV20-1 and J is TRBJ1-6; TCRdb's assignment of TRBD1 cannot be checked, as there is no DNA. The CDR3 sequence is 15 residues long. CDR1 DFQATT and CDR2 SNEGSKA come from the germline V gene (reference sequence). The CDR3 reads CSARPVGQGSSPLHF.

The chain uses TRBV7-3 and TRBJ2-3; the D gene TCRdb calls, TRBD1, cannot be checked with no DNA. This CDR3 has 14 amino acids. The germline V gene encodes CDR1 SGHTA and CDR2 FQGTGA. CDR3 loop: CASSSWDRRDTQYF.

The V call is TRBV20-1, the J call TRBJ2-1. The CDR3 sequence is 14 residues long. Looked up from germline, CDR1 is DFQATT and CDR2 is SNEGSKA (reference sequence). This CDR3 is CSARGWGSYNEQFF.

V and J are TRBV9 and TRBJ2-6. The germline V gene encodes CDR1 SGDLS and CDR2 YYNGEE. The CDR3 extends over 14 amino acids. The CDR3 protein is CASSAYSGANVLTF. The full variable domain, in which reference TRBV9 and TRBJ2-6 provide the parts outside the CDR3, is DSGVTQTPKHLITATGQRVTLRCSPRSGDLSVYWYQQSLDQGLQFLIQYYNGEERAKGNILERFSAQQFPDLHSELNLSSLELGDSALYFCASSAYSGANVLTFGAGSRLTVL.

This chain connects TRBV5-1 to TRBJ2-7. Germline V CDR1 and CDR2: SGHRS, YFSETQ. This CDR3 spans 14 amino acids. Here the CDR3 reads CASSPRPISYEQYF.

The chain employs TRBV12-3 or TRBV12-4 and TRBJ1-2. The CDR3 runs to 12 residues. This chain's CDR3 is CASGDSGGGYTF.

The chain recombines TRBV6-2 or TRBV6-3 with TRBJ2-7; lacking DNA, the TRBD2 call made by TCRdb goes unchecked. This CDR3 is built from 14 residues. Germline CDR1 and CDR2: MNHEY and SVGEGT. The CDR3 reads CASTTTSEGGEQYF.

This chain joins TRBV10-3 and TRBJ2-2. CDR3 length equals 14 residues. Germline V lookup: CDR1 ENHRY, CDR2 SYGVKD. The CDR3 sequence is CAISGITDTGELFF.

This chain connects TRBV29-1 to TRBJ2-1. Germline values: CDR1 SQVTM, CDR2 ANQGSEA. CDR3 length: 16 amino acids. CDR3: CSVEDQQRKSYNEQFF.

The chain uses TRBV6-2 or TRBV6-3 and TRBJ1-5; with no DNA, the TCRdb D assignment of TRBD1 cannot be verified. Germline loops: CDR1 MNHEY, CDR2 SVGEGT. The length of the CDR3 is 14 residues. CDR3 in amino acids: CASSYGTGDQPQHF.

This sequence joins TRBV5-1 and TRBJ2-1. Germline V CDR1 and CDR2: SGHRS, YFSETQ. The CDR3 is 14 amino acids. The CDR3 sequence is CASNPEWTGSEQFF. Based on the CDR3 plus reference TRBV5-1 and TRBJ2-1, the full variable domain is KAGVTQTPRYLIKTRGQQVTLSCSPISGHRSVSWYQQTPGQGLQFLFEYFSETQRNKGNFPGRFSGRQFSNSRSEMNVSTLELGDSALYLCASNPEWTGSEQFFGPGTRLTVL.

By frequency, this clonotype is medium-sized. The rearrangement uses TRBV6-5 and TRBJ2-3; TCRdb picks TRBD1, but there is no DNA to check that call. Germline lookup yields CDR1 MNHEY and CDR2 SVGAGI. This CDR3 is 15 amino acids long. CDR3 sequence reads: CASSSGQGVTDTQYF.

This chain joins TRBV14 and TRBJ2-5; lacking DNA, the TRBD1 call made by TCRdb goes unchecked. This CDR3 region has 13 residues. Germline CDR1 reads SGHDN; CDR2 reads FVKESK. CDR3 residues: CASSQTGTETQYF.

The chain employs TRBV5-1 and TRBJ2-1; there is no DNA to check the TCRdb D call of TRBD1. This CDR3 region has 17 residues. Germline CDR1 SGHRS, CDR2 YFSETQ. This CDR3 is CASSLNSNFPWANEQFF. The full variable domain, in which reference TRBV5-1 and TRBJ2-1 provide the parts outside the CDR3, is KAGVTQTPRYLIKTRGQQVTLSCSPISGHRSVSWYQQTPGQGLQFLFEYFSETQRNKGNFPGRFSGRQFSNSRSEMNVSTLELGDSALYLCASSLNSNFPWANEQFFGPGTRLTVL.

This chain links TRBV7-3 with TRBJ2-7; TCRdb's D gene call, TRBD2, goes unchecked for lack of DNA. The CDR3 consists of 13 residues. Germline V lookup: CDR1 SGHTA, CDR2 FQGTGA. The CDR3 sequence: CASSSGLSYEQYF.

The chain has TRBV5-1 and TRBJ1-6; TCRdb reports TRBD1, a call that lacks DNA to check it against. Looked up from germline, CDR1 is SGHRS and CDR2 is YFSETQ. The length of the CDR3 is 18 residues. The CDR3 region is CASSLSGQGYYGNSPLHF.

The CDR3 region is CASSPLPGSPLHF. The rearrangement uses TRBV28 and TRBJ1-6; the D call from TCRdb, TRBD1, cannot be confirmed without DNA. Per the germline V gene, CDR1 is MDHEN and CDR2 is SYDVKM. This CDR3 has 13 amino acids.

V usage is TRBV27 and J usage is TRBJ1-2. Germline V gene sequence: CDR1 MNHEY, CDR2 SMNVEV (reference sequence). This CDR3 comprises 15 residues. CDR3: CASRPGTEANYGYTF.

The chain carries TRBV7-9 and TRBJ2-3; the TCRdb D gene call, TRBD2, has no DNA to confirm it. The CDR3 loop spans 16 amino acids. The germline gives CDR1 SEHNR, CDR2 FQNEAQ (reference sequence). The CDR3 is CASSTQTSGSSDTQYF.

This chain links TRBV6-2 or TRBV6-3 with TRBJ2-5; TCRdb selects TRBD2, and the lack of DNA leaves this call unchecked. Germline V gives CDR1 MNHEY, CDR2 SVGEGT. The CDR3 extends over 17 amino acids. This CDR3 reads CASSSGQAGGHVETQYF.

The chain has TRBV9 and TRBJ2-1. Germline V lookup: CDR1 SGDLS, CDR2 YYNGEE. CDR3 length: 16 amino acids. The CDR3 here is CASSVERGSSYNEQFF.

The chain recombines TRBV29-1 with TRBJ2-3; the D call from TCRdb, TRBD1, cannot be confirmed without DNA. There are 13 residues in the CDR3. Germline CDR1 SQVTM, CDR2 ANQGSEA. The CDR3 spells CSHIGTGEDTQYF.

This clonotype registers medium-sized (0.01 to 0.1%) by frequency. The chain uses TRBV5-1 and TRBJ2-1; without DNA, the TCRdb call of TRBD1 cannot be checked. The CDR3 is made up of 14 amino acids. The V gene's germline CDR1 is SGHRS and CDR2 YFSETQ. CDR3 residues: CASKTGLGRDEQFF.

The V call is TRBV14, the J call TRBJ1-2; TCRdb's assignment of TRBD1 cannot be checked, as there is no DNA. Germline-derived CDR1 and CDR2 are SGHDN and FVKESK. The CDR3 spans 15 residues. This chain's CDR3 is CASSQDPGHGDGYTF.

This chain connects TRBV28 to TRBJ1-5. The length of the CDR3 is 15 residues. Germline V CDR1 and CDR2: MDHEN, SYDVKM. CDR3 sequence: CASRRATRSNQPQHF.

The chain joins TRBV11-2 to TRBJ1-1; the D call of TRBD1 rests on TCRdb alone, since no DNA is present to check it. This CDR3 spans 16 amino acids. Germline values: CDR1 SGHAT, CDR2 FQNNGV. CDR3 amino acids: CASSLDAGGDAAEAFF. Combining the CDR3 with reference TRBV11-2 and TRBJ1-1 gives the whole variable domain EAGVAQSPRYKIIEKRQSVAFWCNPISGHATLYWYQQILGQGPKLLIQFQNNGVVDDSQLPKDRFSAERLKGVDSTLKIQPAKLEDSAVYLCASSLDAGGDAAEAFFGQGTRLTVV.

The rearrangement uses TRBV5-1 and TRBJ2-5. CDR3 size: 12 residues. The germline V gene encodes CDR1 SGHRS and CDR2 YFSETQ. CDR3 region: CASSLVQETQYF.

This chain connects TRBV6-1 to TRBJ1-5; TCRdb proposes TRBD1, but this gene call is untestable without DNA. CDR1 is MNHNS and CDR2 is SASEGT in the germline V gene. The CDR3 is made up of 16 amino acids. CDR3 region: CASIPGTGDSNQPQHF.